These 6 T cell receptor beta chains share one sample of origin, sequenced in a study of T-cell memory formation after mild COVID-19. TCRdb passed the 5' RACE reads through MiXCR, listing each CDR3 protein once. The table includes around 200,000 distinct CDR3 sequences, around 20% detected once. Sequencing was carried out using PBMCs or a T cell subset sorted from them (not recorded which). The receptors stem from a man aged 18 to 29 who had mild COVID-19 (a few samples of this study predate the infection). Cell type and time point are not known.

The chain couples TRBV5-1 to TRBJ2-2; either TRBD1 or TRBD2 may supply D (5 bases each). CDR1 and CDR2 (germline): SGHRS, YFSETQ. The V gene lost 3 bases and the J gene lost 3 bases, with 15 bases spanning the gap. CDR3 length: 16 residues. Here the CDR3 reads CASSSGWGPDTGELFF. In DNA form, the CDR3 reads TGCGCCAGCAGCTCAGGGTGGGGACCCGACACCGGGGAGCTGTTTTTT.

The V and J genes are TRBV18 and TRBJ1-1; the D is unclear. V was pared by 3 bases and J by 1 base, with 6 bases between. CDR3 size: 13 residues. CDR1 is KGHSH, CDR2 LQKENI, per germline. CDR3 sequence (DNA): TGTGCCAGCTCACCGTCCGAGAACACTGAAGCTTTCTTT. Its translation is CASSPSENTEAFF. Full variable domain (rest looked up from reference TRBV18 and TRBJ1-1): NAGVMQNPRHLVRRRGQEARLRCSPMKGHSHVYWYRQLPEEGLKFMVYLQKENIIDESGMPKERFSAEFPKEGPSILRIQQVVRGDSAAYFCASSPSENTEAFFGQGTRLTVV.

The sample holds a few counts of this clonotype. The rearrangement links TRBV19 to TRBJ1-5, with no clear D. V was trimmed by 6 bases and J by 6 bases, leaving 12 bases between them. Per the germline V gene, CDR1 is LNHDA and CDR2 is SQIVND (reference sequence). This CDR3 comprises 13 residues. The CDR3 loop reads CASSTGRGQPQHF. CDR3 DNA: TGTGCCAGTAGCACCGGACGGGGTCAGCCCCAGCATTTT.

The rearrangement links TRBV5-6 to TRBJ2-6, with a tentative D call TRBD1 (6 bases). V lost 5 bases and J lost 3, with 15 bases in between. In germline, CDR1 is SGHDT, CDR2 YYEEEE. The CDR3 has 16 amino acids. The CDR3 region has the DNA TGTGCCAGCAGTCCCCCAGGGGTCGTTGGGGCCAACGTCCTGACTTTC. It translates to CASSPPGVVGANVLTF.

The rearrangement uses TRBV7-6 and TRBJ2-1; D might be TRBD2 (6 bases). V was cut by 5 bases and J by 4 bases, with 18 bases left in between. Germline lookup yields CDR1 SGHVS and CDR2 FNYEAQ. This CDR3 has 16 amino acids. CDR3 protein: CASSPELAQDYNEQFF. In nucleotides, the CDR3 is TGTGCCAGCAGCCCCGAGCTAGCGCAAGATTACAATGAGCAGTTCTTC.

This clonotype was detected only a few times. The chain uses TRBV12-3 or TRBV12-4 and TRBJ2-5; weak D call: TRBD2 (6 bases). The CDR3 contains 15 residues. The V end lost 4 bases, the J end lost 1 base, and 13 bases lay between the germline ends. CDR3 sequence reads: CASSSFTSSQETQYF. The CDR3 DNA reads TGTGCCAGCAGTTCATTCACTAGCTCCCAAGAGACCCAGTACTTC.